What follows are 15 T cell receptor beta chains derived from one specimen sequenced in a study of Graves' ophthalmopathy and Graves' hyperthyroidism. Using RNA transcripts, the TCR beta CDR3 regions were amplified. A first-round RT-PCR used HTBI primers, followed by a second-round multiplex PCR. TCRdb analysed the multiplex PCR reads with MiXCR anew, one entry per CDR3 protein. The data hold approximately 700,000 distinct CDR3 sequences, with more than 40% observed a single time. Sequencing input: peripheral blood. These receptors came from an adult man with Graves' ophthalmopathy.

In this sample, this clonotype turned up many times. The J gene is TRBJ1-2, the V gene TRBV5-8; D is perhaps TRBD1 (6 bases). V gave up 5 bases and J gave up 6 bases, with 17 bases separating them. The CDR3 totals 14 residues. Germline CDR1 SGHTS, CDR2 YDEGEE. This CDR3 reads CASRWAGTKHGYTF. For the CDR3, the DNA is TGTGCCAGCAGGTGGGCCGGGACAAAACATGGCTACACCTTC.

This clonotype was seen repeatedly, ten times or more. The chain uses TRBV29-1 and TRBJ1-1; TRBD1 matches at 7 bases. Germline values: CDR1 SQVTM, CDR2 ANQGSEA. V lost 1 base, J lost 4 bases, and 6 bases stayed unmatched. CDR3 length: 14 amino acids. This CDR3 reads CSVEGQGDSTEAFF. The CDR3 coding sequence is TGCAGCGTTGAAGGGCAGGGGGATTCCACTGAAGCTTTCTTT.

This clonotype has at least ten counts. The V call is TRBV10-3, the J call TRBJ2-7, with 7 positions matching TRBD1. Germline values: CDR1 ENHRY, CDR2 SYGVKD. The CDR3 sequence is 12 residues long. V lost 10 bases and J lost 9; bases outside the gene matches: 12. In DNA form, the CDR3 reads TGTGCCACTCGACAGGGCCTACGAGGGCAGTACTTC. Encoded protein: CATRQGLRGQYF.

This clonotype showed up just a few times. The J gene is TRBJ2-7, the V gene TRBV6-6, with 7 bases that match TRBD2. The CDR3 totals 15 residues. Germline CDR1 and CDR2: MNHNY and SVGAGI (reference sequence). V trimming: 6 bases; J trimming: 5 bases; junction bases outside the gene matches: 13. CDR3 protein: CASSRWRERVHEQYF. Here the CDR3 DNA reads TGTGCCAGCAGCAGGTGGCGGGAGCGGGTCCACGAGCAGTACTTC.

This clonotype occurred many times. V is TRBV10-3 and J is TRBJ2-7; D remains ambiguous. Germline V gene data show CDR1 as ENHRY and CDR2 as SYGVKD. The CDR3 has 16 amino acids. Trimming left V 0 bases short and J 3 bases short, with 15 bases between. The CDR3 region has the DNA TGTGCCATCAGTGAGTCCTTCGGGCCACTCGGCTACGAGCAGTACTTC. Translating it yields CAISESFGPLGYEQYF.

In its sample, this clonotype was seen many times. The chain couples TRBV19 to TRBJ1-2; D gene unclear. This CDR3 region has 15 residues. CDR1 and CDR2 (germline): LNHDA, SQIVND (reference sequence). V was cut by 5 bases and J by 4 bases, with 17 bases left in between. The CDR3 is CASSPGSLLSYGYTF. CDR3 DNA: TGTGCCAGTAGTCCCGGGTCCCTCTTGTCCTATGGCTACACCTTC.

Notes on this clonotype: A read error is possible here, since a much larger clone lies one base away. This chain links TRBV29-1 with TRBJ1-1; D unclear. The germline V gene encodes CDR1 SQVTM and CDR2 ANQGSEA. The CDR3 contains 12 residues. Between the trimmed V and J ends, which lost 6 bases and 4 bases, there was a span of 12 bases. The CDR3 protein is CSVQLSPTEAFF. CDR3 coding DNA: TGCAGCGTGCAGCTGTCCCCCACTGAAGCTTTCTTT.

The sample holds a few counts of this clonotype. CDR3 sequence reads: CASSFRTGENTEAFF. The CDR3 nucleotides read TGTGCCAGCAGCTTTAGGACAGGGGAGAACACTGAAGCTTTCTTT. The V and J genes are TRBV7-2 and TRBJ1-1; 9 nucleotides line up with TRBD1. From germline, CDR1 is SGHTA and CDR2 FQGNSA. The CDR3 is 15 residues long. V trimming: 3 bases; J trimming: 1 base; junction bases outside the gene matches: 3.

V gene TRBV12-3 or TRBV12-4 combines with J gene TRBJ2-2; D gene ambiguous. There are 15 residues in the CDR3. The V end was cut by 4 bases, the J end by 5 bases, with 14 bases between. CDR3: CASSSWGRMTGELFF. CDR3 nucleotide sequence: TGTGCCAGCAGTTCCTGGGGTCGGATGACCGGGGAGCTGTTTTTT.

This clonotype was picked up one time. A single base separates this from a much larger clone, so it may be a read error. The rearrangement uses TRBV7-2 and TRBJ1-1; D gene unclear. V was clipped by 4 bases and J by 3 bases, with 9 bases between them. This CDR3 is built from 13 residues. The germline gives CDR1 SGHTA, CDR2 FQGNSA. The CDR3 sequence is CASSSRLHTEAFF. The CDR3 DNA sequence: TGTGCCAGCAGCTCCCGGTTGCACACTGAAGCTTTCTTT.

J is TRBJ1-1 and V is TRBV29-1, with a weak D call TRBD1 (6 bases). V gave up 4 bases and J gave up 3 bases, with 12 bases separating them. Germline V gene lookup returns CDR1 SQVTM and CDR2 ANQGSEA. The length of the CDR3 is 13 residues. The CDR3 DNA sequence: TGCAGCGTTGGGGGGGCGCAGGACACTGAAGCTTTCTTT. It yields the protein CSVGGAQDTEAFF.

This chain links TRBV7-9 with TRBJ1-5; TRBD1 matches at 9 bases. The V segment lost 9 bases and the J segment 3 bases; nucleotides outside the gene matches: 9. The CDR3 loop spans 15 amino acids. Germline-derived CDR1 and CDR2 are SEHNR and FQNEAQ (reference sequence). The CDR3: CASIDRGGPNQPQHF. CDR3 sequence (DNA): TGTGCCAGTATAGACAGGGGGGGCCCCAATCAGCCCCAGCATTTT.

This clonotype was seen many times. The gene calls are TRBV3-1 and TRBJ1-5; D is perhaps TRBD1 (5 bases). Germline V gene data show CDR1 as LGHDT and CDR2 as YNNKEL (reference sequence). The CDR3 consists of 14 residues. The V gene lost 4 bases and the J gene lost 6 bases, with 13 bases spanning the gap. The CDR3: CASSRAGRGQPQHF. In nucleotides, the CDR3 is TGTGCCAGCAGCCGCGCCGGGAGGGGTCAGCCCCAGCATTTT.

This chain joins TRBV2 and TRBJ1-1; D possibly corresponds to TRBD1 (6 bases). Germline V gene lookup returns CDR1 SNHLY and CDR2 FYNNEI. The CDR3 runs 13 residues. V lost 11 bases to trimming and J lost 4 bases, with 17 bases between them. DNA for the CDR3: TGTGCCTGGAGTATAACAGGGATCACTGAAGCTTTCTTT. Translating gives CAWSITGITEAFF.

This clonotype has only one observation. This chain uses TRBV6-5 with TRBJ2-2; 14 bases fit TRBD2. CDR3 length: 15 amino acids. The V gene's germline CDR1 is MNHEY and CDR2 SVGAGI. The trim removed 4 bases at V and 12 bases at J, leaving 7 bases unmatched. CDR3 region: CASSLPGLAGVQLFF. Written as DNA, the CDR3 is TGTGCCAGCAGTTTGCCGGGACTAGCGGGAGTGCAGCTGTTTTTT.